A selection of T cell receptor beta chains follows, all from one sample in a study of cytomegalovirus exposure and HLA in healthy donors. The assay was immunoSEQ multiplex PCR, and TCRdb's table has in-frame clones only and misses some. Among approximately 140,000 clones, 55% to 80% were seen once, and the ten largest hold under 7.5%. Source material: PBMCs. The source of these receptors is a woman in her sixties in good health and CMV-seropositive. Each CDR3 is given with its conserved first and last residue. Fields, in order: clone size, J gene, D gene, V gene, CDR3 DNA, CDR3 protein. D genes are given only for firm matches. Expanded clones are given a class, and other clones once, few, many or no size at all.

>NA|TRBJ1-3|NA|TRBV30
TGTGCCTGGAGGGGGCCGGGACTCCTCCTCGGAAACACCATATATTTT
CAWRGPGLLLGNTIYF
>NA|TRBJ2-1|NA|TRBV10-1
TGCGCCAGCAGTGAAAATGACAGGCATGAGCAGTTCTTC
CASSENDRHEQFF
>NA|TRBJ2-2|TRBD1|TRBV4-3
TGCGCCAGCAGCCACACAGGGGGCCGGGTCACCGGGGAGCTGTTTTTT
CASSHTGGRVTGELFF
>NA|TRBJ2-7|NA|TRBV6-1
TGTGCCAGCAGTGAAGGCTTGGAGGGGTTCGAGCAGTACTTC
CASSEGLEGFEQYF
>once|TRBJ2-3|TRBD2|TRBV10-3
TGTGCCATCAGCTGGGGGGGGGAAACAGATACGCAGTATTTT
CAISWGGETDTQYF
>few|TRBJ1-1|TRBD1|TRBV7-9
TGTGCCAGCAGCTTGAACAGGGGAGGGAACACTGAAGCTTTCTTT
CASSLNRGGNTEAFF
>NA|TRBJ2-7|TRBD1|TRBV15
TGTGCCACCAGCAGAGATAGGGACAGAAGTGGGGAGCAGTACTTC
CATSRDRDRSGEQYF
>few|TRBJ2-3|NA|TRBV9
TGTGCCAGCAGCGTAGCTAGTGGTACAGATACGCAGTATTTT
CASSVASGTDTQYF
>NA|TRBJ1-4|TRBD1|TRBV27
TGTGCCAGCAGTTCGGGACAGCAGCGAACTAATGAAAAACTGTTTTTT
CASSSGQQRTNEKLFF
>NA|TRBJ2-3|NA|TRBV28
TGTGCCAGCAGTTGGAGGGGCACAGATACGCAGTATTTT
CASSWRGTDTQYF
>NA|TRBJ1-1|TRBD1|TRBV2
TGTGCCAGCCGAAACCGACAGGGGATGAACACTGAAGCTTTCTTT
CASRNRQGMNTEAFF
>NA|TRBJ2-6|TRBD1|TRBV5-4
TGTGCCAGCAGCTCGACAGGGGGCGCCGTCGTCCTGACTTTC
CASSSTGGAVVLTF
>NA|TRBJ2-1|NA|TRBV7-9
TGTGCCAGCAGCCTTTCCTCCTACAATGAGCAGTTCTTC
CASSLSSYNEQFF
>NA|TRBJ2-2|TRBD2|TRBV18
TGTGCCAGCTCACTAGGACTAGAGCCCGGGGAGCTGTTTTTT
CASSLGLEPGELFF
>NA|TRBJ1-2|NA|TRBV5-5
TGTGCCAGCAGCTTCGGACAAGGACGATACTATGGCTACACCTTC
CASSFGQGRYYGYTF
>NA|TRBJ2-3|TRBD1|TRBV9
TGTGCCAGCAGCGCCGGGGACAGGGGGGGTACAGATACGCAGTATTTT
CASSAGDRGGTDTQYF
>NA|TRBJ1-3|NA|TRBV10-3
TGTGCCACCGAACTGGCCCGGAGCTCTGGAAACACCATATATTTT
CATELARSSGNTIYF
>few|TRBJ1-1|TRBD1|TRBV27
TGTGCCAGCAGTTTATACAGGGGCGGTCGAGCTTTCTTT
CASSLYRGGRAFF
>few|TRBJ2-7|NA|TRBV4-1
TGCGCCAGCAGCGAACAGGGAAGTAGCTCCTACGAGCAGTACTTC
CASSEQGSSSYEQYF
>NA|TRBJ2-5|NA|TRBV7-8
TGTGCCAGCAGCTTGACTAGGGAGGAGACCCAGTACTTC
CASSLTREETQYF
>NA|TRBJ2-3|TRBD1|TRBV27
TGTGCCAGCAGTTCCCCACAGGGGGGCACAGATACGCAGTATTTT
CASSSPQGGTDTQYF
>NA|TRBJ2-7|TRBD1|TRBV4-3
TGCGCCAGCAGCCAAGCCCCGGGACAGGGGGCCTACGAGCAGTACTTC
CASSQAPGQGAYEQYF
>NA|TRBJ1-2|TRBD1|TRBV9
TGTGCCAGCAGCCCCAGAGACGGCGGCAGGGGGGTTGGCTACACCTTC
CASSPRDGGRGVGYTF
>NA|TRBJ1-4|NA|TRBV4-2
TGTGCCAGCAGCCAAGACAGGGGCGCAGCTAATGAAAAACTGTTTTTT
CASSQDRGAANEKLFF
>NA|TRBJ2-7|NA|TRBV7-9
TGTGCCAGCAGCTTCCCCTCGGAACGGGGGATCTACGAGCAGTACTTC
CASSFPSERGIYEQYF
>NA|TRBJ2-1|NA|TRBV9
TGTGCCAGCAGCGTTGAGGACTTTAAAGGGTACAATGAGCAGTTCTTC
CASSVEDFKGYNEQFF
>NA|TRBJ1-2|NA|TRBV7-2
TGTGCCAGCAGCTTAGGTTTGCCAGGGAGGTATGGCTACACCTTC
CASSLGLPGRYGYTF
>NA|TRBJ1-4|NA|TRBV18
TGTGCCAGTAGGGGTACAACTAATGAAAAACTGTTTTTT
CASRGTTNEKLFF
>NA|TRBJ2-3|NA|TRBV5-1
TGCGCCAGCAGCCCCGGGGGTAGCACAGATACGCAGTATTTT
CASSPGGSTDTQYF
>NA|TRBJ1-3|NA|TRBV19
TGTGCCAGTACCATGGCAGGCCTCTCTGGAAACACCATATATTTT
CASTMAGLSGNTIYF
>NA|TRBJ2-3|NA|TRBV29-1
TGCAGCGTTGGGGGGGGCAGGGGTACAGATACGCAGTATTTT
CSVGGGRGTDTQYF
>NA|TRBJ2-2|NA|TRBV9
TGTGCCAGCAGCGTAGCGACTACCCTCCTAACACCCGGGGAGCTGTTTTTT
CASSVATTLLTPGELFF
>few|TRBJ1-3|TRBD1|TRBV6-5
TGTGCCAGCAGCCCGACAGGGGAGTCTGGAAACACCATATATTTT
CASSPTGESGNTIYF
>NA|TRBJ2-1|NA|TRBV9
TGTGCCAGCAGCGTAGACGGGAGTATCGTAAATGAGCAGTTCTTC
CASSVDGSIVNEQFF
>once|TRBJ2-5|TRBD2|TRBV28
TGTGCCAGCAGTTTGACTAGGACTAGCGGGAGATCGGAGACCCAGTACTTC
CASSLTRTSGRSETQYF
>NA|TRBJ2-7|NA|TRBV5-6
TGTGCCAGCAGCCAAAGTACCTACGAGCAGTACTTC
CASSQSTYEQYF
>NA|TRBJ2-1|NA|TRBV9
TGTGCCAGCAGCGTAGCCGGGCGGGCGAACTACAATGAGCAGTTCTTC
CASSVAGRANYNEQFF
>NA|TRBJ2-1|TRBD1|TRBV6-5
TGTGCCAGCAGTTCAGGGGGATCTGGGTATGAGCAGTTCTTC
CASSSGGSGYEQFF
>few|TRBJ2-1|NA|TRBV28
TGTGCCAGCAGTTTACCAGAATCAGGGGCTGTAAGCGATGAGCAGTTCTTC
CASSLPESGAVSDEQFF
>NA|TRBJ2-3|NA|TRBV7-9
TGTGCCAGCAGGGGCCCGTCTGTCGGGGGCACAGATACGCAGTATTTT
CASRGPSVGGTDTQYF
>few|TRBJ2-7|TRBD2|TRBV28
TGTGCCAGCAGCTTTGCCTGGGGACTAACCCACGGGCAGTACTTC
CASSFAWGLTHGQYF